The 4 T cell receptor beta chains reported below all come from one sample, sequenced in a study of OX40 agonist ivuxolimab in advanced cancers. Generated by immunoSEQ multiplex PCR, the TCRdb table keeps only in-frame clones and is missing some. The table shows 62,000 or so clones, with over 80% occurring only once. The specimen was CD4+ or CD8+ T cells sorted from blood, collected in a trial of the OX40 agonist ivuxolimab. Receptor source: an adult with an advanced solid tumor such as melanoma, head and neck, liver or kidney cancer.

The rearrangement joins TRBV6-5 to TRBJ2-4, with 7 nucleotides matching TRBD1. V shed 2 bases and J 3 bases; nucleotides not matched to a gene: 7. The length of the CDR3 is 16 residues. CDR1 is MNHEY and CDR2 is SVGAGI in the germline V gene. The CDR3 nucleotides read TGTGCCAGCAGTTACGGGACAGAAAGGTTCAAAAACATTCAGTACTTC. Translated, it gives CASSYGTERFKNIQYF.

The rearrangement links TRBV28 to TRBJ2-3; the D gene is possibly TRBD2 (5 bases). Germline V CDR1 and CDR2: MDHEN, SYDVKM. V lost 3 bases to trimming and J lost 3 bases, with 7 bases between them. The CDR3 is made up of 13 amino acids. CDR3 DNA sequence: TGTGCCAGCAGTTTCCTAGCAACAGATACGCAGTATTTT. Translated, it gives CASSFLATDTQYF.

This clone was observed a few times. This chain joins TRBV19 and TRBJ2-7, with D possibly TRBD2 on 7 matching bases. Trimming cost V 3 bases and J 1 base, with 16 bases left between them. The CDR3 loop spans 16 amino acids. Germline V lookup: CDR1 LNHDA, CDR2 SQIVND (reference sequence). CDR3 bases: TGTGCCAGTAGTATTGGGGGCGGGAGCCTTTCCTACGAGCAGTACTTC. Translating gives CASSIGGGSLSYEQYF.

V is TRBV11-2 and J is TRBJ2-7; 10 nucleotides line up with TRBD2. J was trimmed by 5 bases and V by 2 bases; bases with no gene match: 3. The CDR3 consists of 14 residues. CDR1 is SGHAT, CDR2 FQNNGV, per germline. This chain's CDR3 is CASSLLTSGDEQYF. The CDR3 DNA reads as TGTGCCAGCAGCTTACTTACTAGCGGGGACGAGCAGTACTTC.